This T cell receptor beta chain originates from a study of cytomegalovirus exposure and HLA in healthy donors. Study details: Earlier results showed roughly 120 million unique TCR beta sequences derived from 150 million to 200 million T cells.

Use of 60 Vbeta and 13 Jbeta primers characterized the PCR. Sequenced by immunoSEQ multiplex PCR; TCRdb stores in-frame clones only, minus some. The data show 140,000 to 150,000 clones, over 70% seen once. Study findings and constraints: Testing in vitro showed a few CMV-associated chains specific for CMV antigens. In an earlier analysis, most TCR beta V segments were productive about 87% or about 30% of the time. One variant, a missense change in DCLRE1C, was linked in a later analysis to TCR beta V- and J-gene trimming.

This clone was counted only a few times. Its cognate antigen is unknown. The CDR3 length is 14 residues. V was cut by 3 bases and J by 3 bases, with 8 bases left in between. CDR1 and CDR2 from the germline V gene are SEHNR and FQNEAQ (reference sequence). The sequenced sample was PBMCs. V usage is TRBV7-9 and J usage is TRBJ1-4; TRBD1 might be the D (5 bases). This sequence was found in a woman aged 40 to 49 in good health and CMV-seropositive. The CDR3 region is CASSFWGANEKLFF. DNA for the CDR3: TGTGCCAGCAGCTTTTGGGGGGCTAATGAAAAACTGTTTTTT. Complete variable domain (other parts from reference TRBV7-9 and TRBJ1-4): DTGVSQNPRHKITKRGQNVTFRCDPISEHNRLYWYRQTLGQGPEFLTYFQNEAQLEKSRLLSDRFSAERPKGSFSTLEIQRTEQGDSAMYLCASSFWGANEKLFFGSGTQLSVL.